Listed below are T cell receptor beta chains from one sample, sequenced in a study of blood T cell repertoires in COVID-19. The assay was immunoSEQ multiplex PCR, and TCRdb's table has in-frame clones only and misses some. The table has some 270,000 clones, roughly 88% seen once. Sequencing input: peripheral blood. These receptors all come from a woman of 80 years or more with COVID-19, enrolled during active disease. Both conserved end residues are part of each CDR3. Each record gives: clone size, J gene, D gene, V gene, CDR3 protein, CDR3 DNA. The D gene is left open where the match is weak. Clone sizes are given selectively: once, few, many, or a class where the clone is expanded.

size: .
J: TRBJ1-1
D: TRBD1
V: TRBV3-1/TRBV3-2
CDR3: CASSTRQGTEAFF
DNA: TGTGCCAGCAGCACACGACAGGGAACTGAAGCTTTCTTT

size: .
J: TRBJ2-3
D: TRBD2
V: TRBV2
CDR3: CASSGLADTQYF
DNA: TGTGCCAGCAGCGGACTAGCGGATACGCAGTATTTT

size: .
J: TRBJ1-1
D: TRBD1
V: TRBV2
CDR3: CASSVTGGPTEAFF
DNA: TGTGCCAGCAGTGTAACAGGGGGACCCACTGAAGCTTTCTTT

size: .
J: TRBJ1-4
D: TRBD1
V: TRBV10-2
CDR3: CASPNSYAGQGPILNEKLFF
DNA: TGCGCCAGTCCGAATTCCTACGCGGGACAGGGGCCCATCCTTAATGAAAAACTGTTTTTT

size: .
J: TRBJ1-1
D: .
V: TRBV13
CDR3: CASSFGFGTEAFF
DNA: TGTGCCAGCAGCTTCGGCTTCGGGACTGAAGCTTTCTTT

size: .
J: TRBJ2-4
D: TRBD2
V: TRBV6-5
CDR3: CASSSAGGGAKNIQYF
DNA: TGTGCCAGCAGTTCCGCGGGGGGGGGAGCCAAAAACATTCAGTACTTC

size: .
J: TRBJ1-1
D: .
V: TRBV28
CDR3: CASSDQGPSSEAFF
DNA: TGTGCCAGCAGCGATCAGGGGCCCTCCTCTGAAGCTTTCTTT

size: .
J: TRBJ1-2
D: .
V: TRBV5-1
CDR3: CASSSTGDGGYTF
DNA: TGCGCCAGCAGCTCGACAGGAGATGGGGGCTACACCTTC

size: .
J: TRBJ2-2
D: .
V: TRBV12-3/TRBV12-4
CDR3: CATAQGYTGELFF
DNA: TGTGCCACCGCACAGGGTTACACCGGGGAGCTGTTTTTT

size: .
J: TRBJ2-3
D: .
V: TRBV5-4
CDR3: CASSLGGPSTDTQYF
DNA: TGTGCCAGCAGCTTGGGGGGGCCTAGCACAGATACGCAGTATTTT

size: .
J: TRBJ1-4
D: .
V: TRBV6-2/TRBV6-3
CDR3: CASSPTGIRNEKLFF
DNA: TGTGCCAGCAGCCCAACAGGGATCCGAAATGAAAAACTGTTTTTT

size: .
J: TRBJ1-2
D: TRBD1
V: TRBV3-1/TRBV3-2
CDR3: CASSQTGGRGYTF
DNA: TGTGCCAGCAGCCAAACAGGGGGCAGGGGCTACACCTTC

size: .
J: TRBJ2-1
D: TRBD2
V: TRBV7-6
CDR3: CASSQGLAGGAEQFF
DNA: TGTGCCAGCAGTCAAGGACTAGCGGGGGGAGCGGAGCAGTTCTTC

size: .
J: TRBJ1-6
D: .
V: TRBV2
CDR3: CASSAQYNSPLHF
DNA: TGTGCCAGCAGTGCACAGTATAATTCACCCCTCCACTTT

size: .
J: TRBJ1-6
D: .
V: TRBV19
CDR3: CASSEGGYNSPLHF
DNA: TGTGCCAGTAGTGAAGGGGGCTATAATTCACCCCTCCACTTT

size: .
J: TRBJ1-2
D: TRBD1
V: TRBV27
CDR3: CASSLFGQGALYGYTF
DNA: TGTGCCAGCAGTTTATTTGGACAGGGGGCCCTCTATGGCTACACCTTC

size: .
J: TRBJ1-1
D: .
V: TRBV7-9
CDR3: CASSRGENKNTEAFF
DNA: TGTGCCAGCAGCCGAGGTGAAAATAAGAACACTGAAGCTTTCTTT

size: .
J: TRBJ2-1
D: .
V: TRBV6-5
CDR3: CASNLGRGGYNEQFF
DNA: TGTGCCAGCAACCTAGGGAGGGGGGGGTACAATGAGCAGTTCTTC

size: once
J: TRBJ1-5
D: .
V: TRBV5-1
CDR3: CASSLYGTSNQPQHF
DNA: TGCGCCAGCAGCTTGTATGGGACAAGCAATCAGCCCCAGCATTTT

size: .
J: TRBJ2-7
D: .
V: TRBV5-4
CDR3: CASSLGRRDEQYF
DNA: TGTGCCAGCAGCTTGGGTAGACGGGACGAGCAGTACTTC

size: .
J: TRBJ2-7
D: TRBD1
V: TRBV28
CDR3: CASSSRDRGLSYEQYF
DNA: TGTGCCAGCAGTTCTCGGGACAGGGGACTCTCCTACGAGCAGTACTTC

size: .
J: TRBJ1-5
D: .
V: TRBV12-3/TRBV12-4
CDR3: CASTQGGQPQHF
DNA: TGTGCCAGCACCCAGGGTGGTCAGCCCCAGCATTTT

size: few
J: TRBJ1-2
D: .
V: TRBV27
CDR3: CASSLSAGANYGYTF
DNA: TGTGCCAGCAGTTTATCGGCAGGGGCTAACTATGGCTACACCTTC

size: once
J: TRBJ2-1
D: .
V: TRBV28
CDR3: CASRPRLSSYNEQFF
DNA: TGTGCCAGCAGACCCAGACTTAGCTCCTACAATGAGCAGTTCTTC

size: .
J: TRBJ1-1
D: TRBD1
V: TRBV11-2
CDR3: CASSFPGTVEAFF
DNA: TGTGCCAGCAGCTTCCCCGGGACAGTTGAAGCTTTCTTT

size: .
J: TRBJ1-2
D: TRBD1
V: TRBV5-1
CDR3: CASSYGQGGRYGYTF
DNA: TGCGCCAGCAGCTACGGACAGGGAGGTCGGTATGGCTACACCTTC

size: .
J: TRBJ2-1
D: .
V: TRBV12-3/TRBV12-4
CDR3: CASSLQQGNEQFF
DNA: TGTGCCAGCAGTCTACAACAGGGAAATGAGCAGTTCTTC

size: .
J: TRBJ2-1
D: TRBD2
V: TRBV4-2
CDR3: CASSQDERTSGAKANNEQFF
DNA: TGTGCCAGCAGCCAAGATGAAAGGACTAGCGGGGCCAAAGCGAACAATGAGCAGTTCTTC

size: .
J: TRBJ2-1
D: TRBD1
V: TRBV5-6
CDR3: CASSWGTVYNEQFF
DNA: TGTGCCAGCAGCTGGGGGACAGTTTACAATGAGCAGTTCTTC

size: .
J: TRBJ2-3
D: TRBD2
V: TRBV6-5
CDR3: CASRDSGGLTDTQYF
DNA: TGTGCCAGCAGGGATAGCGGGGGGCTCACAGATACGCAGTATTTT

size: .
J: TRBJ2-1
D: TRBD1
V: TRBV9
CDR3: CASSARGQSYNEQFF
DNA: TGTGCCAGCAGCGCCCGGGGACAGTCCTACAATGAGCAGTTCTTC

size: .
J: TRBJ2-7
D: TRBD1
V: TRBV7-9
CDR3: CASSKTGPRDYEQYF
DNA: TGTGCCAGCAGCAAGACAGGGCCTCGGGACTACGAGCAGTACTTC

size: .
J: TRBJ1-6
D: .
V: TRBV28
CDR3: CASSVRPSPLHF
DNA: TGTGCCAGCAGTGTCAGGCCTTCACCCCTCCACTTT

size: .
J: TRBJ2-7
D: TRBD2
V: TRBV3-1/TRBV3-2
CDR3: CASSQDRASGQQYF
DNA: TGTGCCAGCAGCCAAGATAGGGCTAGCGGGCAGCAGTACTTC

size: .
J: TRBJ1-5
D: TRBD1
V: TRBV5-5
CDR3: CASSVDRVNQPQHF
DNA: TGTGCCAGCAGCGTGGACAGGGTCAATCAGCCCCAGCATTTT

size: .
J: TRBJ2-7
D: .
V: TRBV5-1
CDR3: CASSLAISSAGDEQYF
DNA: TGCGCCAGCAGCTTGGCCATATCCTCCGCCGGAGACGAGCAGTACTTC

size: .
J: TRBJ1-5
D: TRBD1
V: TRBV20-1
CDR3: CSASGTVSNQPQHF
DNA: TGCAGTGCTAGTGGGACAGTGAGCAATCAGCCCCAGCATTTT

size: .
J: TRBJ1-2
D: .
V: TRBV6-1
CDR3: CASSEPRAYTF
DNA: TGTGCCAGCAGTGAACCTCGAGCCTACACCTTC

size: .
J: TRBJ2-1
D: TRBD2
V: TRBV6-2/TRBV6-3
CDR3: CASSRLAGGSNEQFF
DNA: TGTGCCAGCAGTAGACTAGCGGGGGGGTCCAATGAGCAGTTCTTC

size: once
J: TRBJ2-2
D: .
V: TRBV4-3
CDR3: CASSQNPLAGVDTGELFF
DNA: TGCGCCAGCAGCCAAAACCCCCTGGCAGGGGTGGACACCGGGGAGCTGTTTTTT

size: .
J: TRBJ1-1
D: .
V: TRBV6-6
CDR3: CASSYSPRNTEAFF
DNA: TGTGCCAGCAGTTACTCCCCGAGGAACACTGAAGCTTTCTTT

size: .
J: TRBJ1-5
D: .
V: TRBV2
CDR3: CASSGGSSHSNQPQHF
DNA: TGTGCCAGCAGTGGCGGTAGTTCTCATAGCAATCAGCCCCAGCATTTT

size: .
J: TRBJ2-1
D: TRBD2
V: TRBV5-1
CDR3: CASSQSGGAFRSYNEQFF
DNA: TGCGCCAGCAGCCAGAGCGGGGGCGCTTTCAGATCCTACAATGAGCAGTTCTTC

size: .
J: TRBJ1-1
D: .
V: TRBV9
CDR3: CASSGGVVKNTEAFF
DNA: TGTGCCAGCAGTGGTGGTGTAGTAAAGAACACTGAAGCTTTCTTT